The clone carrying this T cell receptor beta chain has more than one count but fewer than ten. Its specificity is unknown. This sample was included in a study of cytomegalovirus exposure and HLA in healthy donors. The wider study: Of around 400 genotyped donors, about 80% grouped in the Caucasian-associated ancestry cluster. General study points: Versus the roughly 670-donor mean, an Asian-associated ancestry cluster reportedly showed fewer N-insertions in a later analysis.

This CDR3 spans 13 amino acids. The V gene lost 5 bases and the J gene lost 0 bases, with 7 bases spanning the gap. Germline V CDR1 and CDR2: WSHSY, SAAADI. Researchers ran the PCR with 60 Vbeta and 13 Jbeta primers. The protocol was immunoSEQ multiplex PCR, while the TCRdb copy is restricted to in-frame clones and leaves out a portion. The sample consists of 55,000 to 85,000 clones, about 84% of them appearing once. The sequenced sample was PBMCs. The sequence derives from a man between 18 and 29 years old in good health and CMV-seropositive. The genes are TRBV10-2 and TRBJ1-1; D remains unclear. In DNA, the CDR3 is TGCGCCAGCAGTACAAGTTTGAACACTGAAGCTTTCTTT. It encodes CASSTSLNTEAFF.